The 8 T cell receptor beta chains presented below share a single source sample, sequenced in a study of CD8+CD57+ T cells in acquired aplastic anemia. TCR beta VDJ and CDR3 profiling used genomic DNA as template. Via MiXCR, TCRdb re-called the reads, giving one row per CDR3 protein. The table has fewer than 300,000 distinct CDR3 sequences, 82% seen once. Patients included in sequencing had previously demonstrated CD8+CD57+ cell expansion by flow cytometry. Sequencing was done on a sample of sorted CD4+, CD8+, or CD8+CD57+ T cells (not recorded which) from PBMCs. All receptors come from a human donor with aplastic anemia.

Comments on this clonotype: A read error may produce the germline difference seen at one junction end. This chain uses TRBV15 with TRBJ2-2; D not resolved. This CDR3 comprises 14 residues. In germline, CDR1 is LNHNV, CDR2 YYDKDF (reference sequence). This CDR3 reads CASSRTSAQENLFF. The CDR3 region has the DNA TGTGCCAGCAGTCGAACCAGCGCACAAGAGAACCTGTTCTTT.

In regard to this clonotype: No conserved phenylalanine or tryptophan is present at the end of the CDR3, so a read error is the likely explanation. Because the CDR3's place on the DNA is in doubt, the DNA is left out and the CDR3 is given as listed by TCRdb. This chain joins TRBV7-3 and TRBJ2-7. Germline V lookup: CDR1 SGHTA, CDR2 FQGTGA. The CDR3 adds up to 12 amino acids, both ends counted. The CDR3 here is CASSLRGNEQCG.

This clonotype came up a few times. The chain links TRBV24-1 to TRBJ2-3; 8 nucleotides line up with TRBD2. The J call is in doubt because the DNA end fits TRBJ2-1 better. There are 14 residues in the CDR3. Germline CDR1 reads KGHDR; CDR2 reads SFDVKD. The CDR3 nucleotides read TGTGCCACCGGGTCAAGCGGGGGTAGGGATACGCAGTTCTTC. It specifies CATGSSGGRDTQFF.

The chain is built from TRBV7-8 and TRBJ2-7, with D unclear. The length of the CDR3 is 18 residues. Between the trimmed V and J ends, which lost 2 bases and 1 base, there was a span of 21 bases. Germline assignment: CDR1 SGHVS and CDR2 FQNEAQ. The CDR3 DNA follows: TGTGCCAGCAGCTTACCGGCAGGCGCCGCAACGCTTTCCTACGAGCAGTACGTC. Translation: CASSLPAGAATLSYEQYV.

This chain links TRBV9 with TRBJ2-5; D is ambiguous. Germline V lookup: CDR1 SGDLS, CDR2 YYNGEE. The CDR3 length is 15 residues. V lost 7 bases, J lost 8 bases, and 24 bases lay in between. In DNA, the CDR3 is TGTGCCAGCGGAGCTACTGGGAACATTCAGTACACCCAGTACTTC. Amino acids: CASGATGNIQYTQYF.

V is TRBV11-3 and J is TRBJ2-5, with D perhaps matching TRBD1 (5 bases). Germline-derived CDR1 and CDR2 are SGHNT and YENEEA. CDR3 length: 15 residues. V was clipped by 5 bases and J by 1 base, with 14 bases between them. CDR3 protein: CASSLHLTAQETQYF. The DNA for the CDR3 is TGTGCCAGCAGCCTACATCTGACAGCCCAAGAGACCCAGTACTTC.

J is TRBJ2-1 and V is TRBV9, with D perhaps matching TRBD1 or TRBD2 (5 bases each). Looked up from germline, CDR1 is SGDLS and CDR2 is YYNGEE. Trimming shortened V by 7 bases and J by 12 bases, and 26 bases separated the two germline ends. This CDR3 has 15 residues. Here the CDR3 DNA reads TGTGCCAGCGGTGGGGCTGGGACCTCTCAGTATTTGCAGTTCTTC. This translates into CASGGAGTSQYLQFF.

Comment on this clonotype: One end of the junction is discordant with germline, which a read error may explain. CDR3: CASGEAGNIKYYF. CDR3 DNA sequence: TGTGCCAGCGGAGAAGCTGGGAACATTAAGTACTACTTT. The rearrangement links TRBV9 to TRBJ2-3; no reliable D call. The CDR3 covers 13 residues. Germline CDR1 SGDLS, CDR2 YYNGEE.